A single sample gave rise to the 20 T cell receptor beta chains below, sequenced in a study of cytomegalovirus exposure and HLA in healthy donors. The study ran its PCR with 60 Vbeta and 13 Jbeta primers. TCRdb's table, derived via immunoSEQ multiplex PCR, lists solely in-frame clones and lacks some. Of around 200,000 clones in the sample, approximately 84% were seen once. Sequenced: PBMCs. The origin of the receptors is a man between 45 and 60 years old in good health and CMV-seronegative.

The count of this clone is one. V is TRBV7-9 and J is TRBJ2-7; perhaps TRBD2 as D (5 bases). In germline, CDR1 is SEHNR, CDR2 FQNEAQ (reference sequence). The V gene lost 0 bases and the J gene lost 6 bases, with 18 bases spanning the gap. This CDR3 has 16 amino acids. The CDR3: CASSLARETFGGEQYF. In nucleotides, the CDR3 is TGTGCCAGCAGCTTAGCGAGAGAAACTTTTGGAGGCGAGCAGTACTTC.

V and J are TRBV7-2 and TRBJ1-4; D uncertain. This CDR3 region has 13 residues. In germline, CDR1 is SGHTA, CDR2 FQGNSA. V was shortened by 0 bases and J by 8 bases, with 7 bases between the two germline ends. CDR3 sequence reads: CASSLAAREKLFF. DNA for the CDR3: TGTGCCAGCAGCTTAGCCGCCAGGGAAAAACTGTTTTTT.

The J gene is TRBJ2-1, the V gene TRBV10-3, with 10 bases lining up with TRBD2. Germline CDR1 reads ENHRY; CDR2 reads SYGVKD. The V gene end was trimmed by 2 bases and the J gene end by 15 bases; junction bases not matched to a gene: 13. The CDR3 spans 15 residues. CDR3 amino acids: CAISERLAGAFRGFF. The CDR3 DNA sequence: TGTGCCATCAGTGAGCGGCTAGCGGGGGCCTTTCGGGGGTTCTTC.

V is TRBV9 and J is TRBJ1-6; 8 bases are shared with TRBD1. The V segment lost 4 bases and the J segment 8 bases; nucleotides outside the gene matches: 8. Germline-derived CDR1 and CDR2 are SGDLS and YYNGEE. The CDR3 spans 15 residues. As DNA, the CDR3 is TGTGCCAGCAGCTTAACGACAGGGGATTATTCACCCCTCCACTTT. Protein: CASSLTTGDYSPLHF.

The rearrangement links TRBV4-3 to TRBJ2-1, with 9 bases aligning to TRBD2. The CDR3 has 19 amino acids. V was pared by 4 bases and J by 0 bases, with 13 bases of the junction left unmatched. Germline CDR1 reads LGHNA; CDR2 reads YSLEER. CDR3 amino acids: CASSPRRVAGASSYNEQFF. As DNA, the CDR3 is TGCGCCAGCAGCCCGCGGAGGGTAGCGGGGGCGAGCTCCTACAATGAGCAGTTCTTC.

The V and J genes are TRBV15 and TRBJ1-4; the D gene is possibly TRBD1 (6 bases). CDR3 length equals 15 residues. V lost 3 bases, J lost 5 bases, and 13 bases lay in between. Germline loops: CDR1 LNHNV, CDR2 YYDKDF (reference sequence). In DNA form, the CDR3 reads TGTGCCACCAGCAGGGGCAGGGGATTGAATGAAAAACTGTTTTTT. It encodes CATSRGRGLNEKLFF.

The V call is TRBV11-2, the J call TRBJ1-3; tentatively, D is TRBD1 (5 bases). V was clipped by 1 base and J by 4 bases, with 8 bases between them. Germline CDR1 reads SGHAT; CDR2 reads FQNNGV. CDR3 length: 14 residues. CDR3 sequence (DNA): TGTGCCAGCAGCTTAGGCAGGGAAGGAAACACCATATATTTT. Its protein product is CASSLGREGNTIYF.

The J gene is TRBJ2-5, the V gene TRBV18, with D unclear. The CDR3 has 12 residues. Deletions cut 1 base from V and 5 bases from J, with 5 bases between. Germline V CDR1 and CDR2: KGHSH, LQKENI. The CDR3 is CASSPRIETQYF. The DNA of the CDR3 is TGTGCCAGCTCACCACGTATCGAGACCCAGTACTTC.

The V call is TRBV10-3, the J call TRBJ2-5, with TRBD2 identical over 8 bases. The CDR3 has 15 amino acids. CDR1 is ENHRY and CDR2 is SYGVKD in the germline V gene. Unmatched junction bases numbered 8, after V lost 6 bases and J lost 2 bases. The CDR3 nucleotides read TGTGCCATCAGCGGGGGGGCGGGGGGACAAGAGACCCAGTACTTC. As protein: CAISGGAGGQETQYF.

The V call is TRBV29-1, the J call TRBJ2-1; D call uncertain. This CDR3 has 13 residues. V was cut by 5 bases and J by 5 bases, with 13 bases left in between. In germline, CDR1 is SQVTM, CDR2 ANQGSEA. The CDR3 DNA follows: TGCAGCGTTATCGTATTTAAAAACAATGAGCAGTTCTTC. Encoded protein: CSVIVFKNNEQFF.

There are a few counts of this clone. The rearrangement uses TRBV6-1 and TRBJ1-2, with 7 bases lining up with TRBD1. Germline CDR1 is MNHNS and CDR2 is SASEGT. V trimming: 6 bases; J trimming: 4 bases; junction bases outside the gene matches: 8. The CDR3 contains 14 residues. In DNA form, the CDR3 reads TGTGCCAGCAGCATCGGACAGGCGCCCTATGGCTACACCTTC. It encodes CASSIGQAPYGYTF.

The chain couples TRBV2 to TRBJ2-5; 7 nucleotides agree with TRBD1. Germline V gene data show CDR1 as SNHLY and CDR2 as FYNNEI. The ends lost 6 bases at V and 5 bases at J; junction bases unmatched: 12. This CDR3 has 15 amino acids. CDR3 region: CASRTQAGGWETQYF. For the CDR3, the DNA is TGTGCCAGCAGGACCCAGGCAGGGGGTTGGGAGACCCAGTACTTC.

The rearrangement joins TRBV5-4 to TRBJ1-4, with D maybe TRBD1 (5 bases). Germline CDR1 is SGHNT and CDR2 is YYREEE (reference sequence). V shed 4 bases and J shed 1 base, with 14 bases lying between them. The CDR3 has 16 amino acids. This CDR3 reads CASSPGQIGTNEKLFF. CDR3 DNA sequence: TGTGCCAGCAGCCCTGGACAAATCGGAACTAATGAAAAACTGTTTTTT.

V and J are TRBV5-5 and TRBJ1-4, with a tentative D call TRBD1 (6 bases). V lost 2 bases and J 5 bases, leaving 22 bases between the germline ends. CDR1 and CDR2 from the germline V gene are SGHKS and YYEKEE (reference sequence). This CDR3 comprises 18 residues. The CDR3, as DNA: TGTGCCAGCAGCTTCGCCCTAATTAACAGGGACCCAAATGAAAAACTGTTTTTT. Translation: CASSFALINRDPNEKLFF.

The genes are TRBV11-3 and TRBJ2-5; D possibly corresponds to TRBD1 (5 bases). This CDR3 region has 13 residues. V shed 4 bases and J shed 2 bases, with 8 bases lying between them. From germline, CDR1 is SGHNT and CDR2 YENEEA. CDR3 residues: CASSWRQQETQYF. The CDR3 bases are TGTGCCAGCAGCTGGAGACAGCAAGAGACCCAGTACTTC.

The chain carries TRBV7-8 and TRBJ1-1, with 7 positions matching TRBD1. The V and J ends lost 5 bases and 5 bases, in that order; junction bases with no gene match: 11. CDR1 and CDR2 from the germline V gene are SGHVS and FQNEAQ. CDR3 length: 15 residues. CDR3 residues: CASSLISGTVTEAFF. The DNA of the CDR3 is TGTGCCAGCAGCCTCATTTCCGGGACAGTGACTGAAGCTTTCTTT. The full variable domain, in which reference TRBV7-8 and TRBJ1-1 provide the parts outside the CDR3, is GAGVSQSPRYKVAKRGQDVALRCDPISGHVSLFWYQQALGQGPEFLTYFQNEAQLDKSGLPSDRFFAERPEGSVSTLKIQRTQQEDSAVYLCASSLISGTVTEAFFGQGTRLTVV.

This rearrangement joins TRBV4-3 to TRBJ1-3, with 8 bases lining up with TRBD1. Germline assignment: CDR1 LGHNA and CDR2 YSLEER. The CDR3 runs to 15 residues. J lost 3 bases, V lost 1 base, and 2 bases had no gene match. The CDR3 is CASSQGTGSGNTIYF. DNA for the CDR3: TGCGCCAGCAGCCAAGGGACAGGGAGTGGAAACACCATATATTTT.

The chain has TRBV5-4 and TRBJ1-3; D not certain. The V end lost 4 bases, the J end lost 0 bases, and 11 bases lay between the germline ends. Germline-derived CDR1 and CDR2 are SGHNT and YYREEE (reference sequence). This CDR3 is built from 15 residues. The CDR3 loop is CASSTFRGSGNTIYF. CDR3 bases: TGTGCCAGCAGCACTTTTCGGGGCTCTGGAAACACCATATATTTT.

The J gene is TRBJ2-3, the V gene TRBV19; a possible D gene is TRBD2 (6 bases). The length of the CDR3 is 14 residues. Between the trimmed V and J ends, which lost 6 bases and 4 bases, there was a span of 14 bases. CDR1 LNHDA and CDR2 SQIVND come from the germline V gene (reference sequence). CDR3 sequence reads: CASSGPWGADTQYF. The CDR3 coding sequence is TGTGCCAGTAGCGGACCCTGGGGGGCAGATACGCAGTATTTT. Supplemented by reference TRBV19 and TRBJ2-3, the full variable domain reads DGGITQSPKYLFRKEGQNVTLSCEQNLNHDAMYWYRQDPGQGLRLIYYSQIVNDFQKGDIAEGYSVSREKKESFPLTVTSAQKNPTAFYLCASSGPWGADTQYFGPGTRLTVL.

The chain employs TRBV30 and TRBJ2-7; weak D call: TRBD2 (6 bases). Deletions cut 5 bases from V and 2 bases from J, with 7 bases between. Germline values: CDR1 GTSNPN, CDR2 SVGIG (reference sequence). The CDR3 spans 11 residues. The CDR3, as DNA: TGTGCCTGGGGGACTGCCTACGAGCAGTACTTC. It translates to CAWGTAYEQYF.